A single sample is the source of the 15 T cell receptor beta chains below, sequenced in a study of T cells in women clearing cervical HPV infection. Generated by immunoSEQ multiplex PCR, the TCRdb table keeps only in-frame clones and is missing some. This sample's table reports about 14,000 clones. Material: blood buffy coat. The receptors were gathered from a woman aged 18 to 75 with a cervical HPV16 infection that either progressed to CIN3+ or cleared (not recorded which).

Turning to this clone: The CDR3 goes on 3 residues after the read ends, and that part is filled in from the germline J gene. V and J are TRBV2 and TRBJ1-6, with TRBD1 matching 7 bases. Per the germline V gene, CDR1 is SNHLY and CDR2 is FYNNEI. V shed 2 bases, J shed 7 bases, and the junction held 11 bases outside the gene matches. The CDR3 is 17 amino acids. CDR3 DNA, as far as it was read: TGTGCCAGCAGTGAAAGGGGGCCGGGACAGCAGAATTCACCC. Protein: CASSERGPGQQNSP. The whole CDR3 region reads CASSERGPGQQNSPLHF. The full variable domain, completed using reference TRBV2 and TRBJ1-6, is EPEVTQTPSHQVTQMGQEVILRCVPISNHLYFYWYRQILGQKVEFLVSFYNNEISEKSEIFDDQFSVERPDGSNFTLKIRSTKLEDSAMYFCASSERGPGQQNSPLHFGNGTRLTVT.

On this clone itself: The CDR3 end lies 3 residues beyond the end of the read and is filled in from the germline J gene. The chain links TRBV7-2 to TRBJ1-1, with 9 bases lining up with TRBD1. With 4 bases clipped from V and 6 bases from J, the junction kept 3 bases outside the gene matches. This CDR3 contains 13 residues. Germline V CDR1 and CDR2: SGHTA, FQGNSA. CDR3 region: CASSWTGESEAFF. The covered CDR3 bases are TGTGCCAGCAGCTGGACAGGGGAATCTGAA. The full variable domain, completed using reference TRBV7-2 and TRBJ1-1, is GAGVSQSPSNKVTEKGKDVELRCDPISGHTALYWYRQSLGQGLEFLIYFQGNSAPDKSGLPSDRFSAERTGGSVSTLTIQRTQQEDSAVYLCASSWTGESEAFFGQGTRLTVV.

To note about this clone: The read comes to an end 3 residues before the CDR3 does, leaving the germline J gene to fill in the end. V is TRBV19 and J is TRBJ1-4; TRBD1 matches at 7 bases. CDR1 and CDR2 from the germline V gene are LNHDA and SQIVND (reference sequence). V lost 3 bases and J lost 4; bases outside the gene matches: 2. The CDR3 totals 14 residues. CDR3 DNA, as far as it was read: TGTGCCAGTAGTATTGGGACAGATAATGAAAAA. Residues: CASSIGTDNEK. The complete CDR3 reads CASSIGTDNEKLFF.

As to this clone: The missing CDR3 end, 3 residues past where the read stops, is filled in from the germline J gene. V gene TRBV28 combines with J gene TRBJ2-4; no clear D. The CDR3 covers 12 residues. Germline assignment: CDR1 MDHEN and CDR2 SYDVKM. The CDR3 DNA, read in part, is TGTGCCAGCACCCTTTCTAACTATGGT. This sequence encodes CASTLSNYG. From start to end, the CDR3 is CASTLSNYGQYF.

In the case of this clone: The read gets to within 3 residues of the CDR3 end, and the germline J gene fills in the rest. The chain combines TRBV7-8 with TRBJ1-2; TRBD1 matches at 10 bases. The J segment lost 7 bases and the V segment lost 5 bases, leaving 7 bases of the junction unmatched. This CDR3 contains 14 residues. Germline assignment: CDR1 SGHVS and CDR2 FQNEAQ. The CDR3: CASSPGQGRGGYTF. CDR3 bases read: TGTGCCAGCAGCCCGGGACAGGGGAGGGGTGGC.

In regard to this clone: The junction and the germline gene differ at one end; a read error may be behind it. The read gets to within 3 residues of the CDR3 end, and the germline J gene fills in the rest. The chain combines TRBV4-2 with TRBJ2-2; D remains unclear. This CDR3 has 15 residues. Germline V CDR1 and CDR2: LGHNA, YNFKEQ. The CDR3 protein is CASSQVSAGPGELFF. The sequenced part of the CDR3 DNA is TGCGCCAGCAGCCAAGTTAGTGCAGGTCCCGGGGAG.

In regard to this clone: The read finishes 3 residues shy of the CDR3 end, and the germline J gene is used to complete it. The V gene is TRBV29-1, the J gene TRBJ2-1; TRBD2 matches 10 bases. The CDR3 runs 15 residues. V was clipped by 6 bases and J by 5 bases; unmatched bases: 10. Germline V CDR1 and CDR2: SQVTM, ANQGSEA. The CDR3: CSVALAGARDNEQFF. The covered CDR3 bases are TGCAGCGTAGCCCTAGCGGGAGCGAGAGACAATGAG.

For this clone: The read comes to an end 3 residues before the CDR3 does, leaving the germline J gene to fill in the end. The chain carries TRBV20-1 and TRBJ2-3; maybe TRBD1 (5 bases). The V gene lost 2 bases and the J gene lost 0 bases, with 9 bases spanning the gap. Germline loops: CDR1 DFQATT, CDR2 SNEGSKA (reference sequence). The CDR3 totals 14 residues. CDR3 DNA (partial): TGCAGTGCTAGAACAGGAGTCAGCACAGATACG. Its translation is CSARTGVSTDT. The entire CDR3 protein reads CSARTGVSTDTQYF.

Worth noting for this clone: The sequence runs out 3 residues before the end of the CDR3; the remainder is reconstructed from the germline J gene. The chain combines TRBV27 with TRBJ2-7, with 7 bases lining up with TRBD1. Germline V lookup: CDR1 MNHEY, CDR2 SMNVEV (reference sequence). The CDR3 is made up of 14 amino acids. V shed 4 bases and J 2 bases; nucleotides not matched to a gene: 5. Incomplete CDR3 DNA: TGTGCCAGCAGTTCTAAAGGACAGGCCTACGAG. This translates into CASSSKGQAYE. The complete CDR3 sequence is CASSSKGQAYEQYF.

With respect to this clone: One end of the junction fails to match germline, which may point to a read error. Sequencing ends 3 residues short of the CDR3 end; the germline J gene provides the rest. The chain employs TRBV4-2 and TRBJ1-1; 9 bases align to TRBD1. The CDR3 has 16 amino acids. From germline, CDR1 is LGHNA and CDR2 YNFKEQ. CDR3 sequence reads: CASSQKGQGSWAEAFF. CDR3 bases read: TGCGCCAGCAGCCAAAAGGGACAGGGATCGTGGGCTGAA.

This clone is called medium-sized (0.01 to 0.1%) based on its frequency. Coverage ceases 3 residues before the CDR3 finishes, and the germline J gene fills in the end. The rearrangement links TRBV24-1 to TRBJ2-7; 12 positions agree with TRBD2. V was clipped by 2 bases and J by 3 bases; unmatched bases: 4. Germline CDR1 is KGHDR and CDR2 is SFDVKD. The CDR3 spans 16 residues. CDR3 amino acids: CATSDSRTSGNYEQYF. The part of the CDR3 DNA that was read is TGTGCCACCAGTGATTCTAGGACTAGCGGGAACTACGAG.

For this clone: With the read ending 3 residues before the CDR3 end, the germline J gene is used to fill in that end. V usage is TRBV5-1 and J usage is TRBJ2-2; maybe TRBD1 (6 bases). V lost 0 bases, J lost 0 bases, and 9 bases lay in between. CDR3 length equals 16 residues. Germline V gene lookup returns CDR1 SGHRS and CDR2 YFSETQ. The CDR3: CASSLADSTNTGELFF. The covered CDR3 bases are TGCGCCAGCAGCTTGGCGGACAGCACGAACACCGGGGAG.

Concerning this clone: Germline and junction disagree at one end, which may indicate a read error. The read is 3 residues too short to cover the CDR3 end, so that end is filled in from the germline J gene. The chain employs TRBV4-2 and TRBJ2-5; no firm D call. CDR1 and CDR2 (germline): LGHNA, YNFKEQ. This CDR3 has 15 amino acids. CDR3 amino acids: CASSQVYRTQETQYF. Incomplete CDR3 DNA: TGCGCCAGCAGCCAGGTCTACAGAACCCAAGAGACC.

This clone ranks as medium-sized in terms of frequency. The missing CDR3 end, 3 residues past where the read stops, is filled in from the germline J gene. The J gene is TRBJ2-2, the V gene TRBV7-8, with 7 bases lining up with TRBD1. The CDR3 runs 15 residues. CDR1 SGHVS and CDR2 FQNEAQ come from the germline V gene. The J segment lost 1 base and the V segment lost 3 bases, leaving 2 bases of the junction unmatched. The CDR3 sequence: CASSFGTVNTGELFF. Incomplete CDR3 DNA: TGTGCCAGCAGCTTTGGGACAGTGAACACCGGGGAG.

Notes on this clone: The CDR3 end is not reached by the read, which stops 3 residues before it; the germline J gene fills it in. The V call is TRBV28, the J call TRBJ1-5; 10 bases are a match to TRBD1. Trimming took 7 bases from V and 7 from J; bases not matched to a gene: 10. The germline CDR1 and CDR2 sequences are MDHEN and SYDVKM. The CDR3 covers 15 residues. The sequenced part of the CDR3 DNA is TGTGCCAGCACGAGACAGGGGGCGGTTAACCAGCCC. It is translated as CASTRQGAVNQP. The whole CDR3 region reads CASTRQGAVNQPQHF.